One and the same sample provided the 19 T cell receptor beta chains below, sequenced in a study of cytomegalovirus exposure and HLA in healthy donors. The PCR ran on 60 Vbeta and 13 Jbeta primers. Generated by immunoSEQ multiplex PCR, the TCRdb table keeps only in-frame clones and is missing some. The repertoire has hundreds of thousands of clones, over 70% of them found once; the top ten carry roughly 2.5%. Sample: PBMCs. These receptor sequences come from a woman aged 55-70 years in good health and CMV-seropositive.

V usage is TRBV28 and J usage is TRBJ2-3; unclear D gene. Trimming pared 6 bases from V and 6 bases from J, leaving 13 bases between. CDR1 MDHEN and CDR2 SYDVKM come from the germline V gene. This CDR3 spans 13 amino acids. The CDR3 loop reads CASRPPATDTQYF. The CDR3 nucleotides read TGTGCCAGCAGACCGCCCGCTACCGATACGCAGTATTTT.

The genes are TRBV10-3 and TRBJ1-2; D not resolved. CDR1 and CDR2 (germline): ENHRY, SYGVKD. The CDR3 loop spans 14 amino acids. Trimming took off 3 bases at V and 7 bases at J, with 15 bases between the two ends. CDR3 sequence: CAISDVGDSGGYTF. In DNA form, the CDR3 reads TGTGCCATCAGTGACGTCGGGGATTCGGGTGGCTACACCTTC.

The gene calls are TRBV6-1 and TRBJ1-2; D unresolved. From germline, CDR1 is MNHNS and CDR2 SASEGT. Trimming removed 4 bases from V and 8 bases from J, with 14 bases in between. CDR3 length: 13 amino acids. This CDR3 reads CASSADSTLGYTF. As DNA, the CDR3 is TGTGCCAGCAGTGCGGACTCTACGCTAGGCTACACCTTC.

This clone has just one count. The V gene is TRBV5-4, the J gene TRBJ2-5; D possibly corresponds to TRBD2 (6 bases). The V gene's germline CDR1 is SGHNT and CDR2 YYREEE (reference sequence). Trimming took off 1 base at V and 2 bases at J, with 12 bases between the two ends. This CDR3 contains 15 residues. Written as DNA, the CDR3 is TGTGCCAGCAGCTTGAGAAGGGACTTGCAAGAGACCCAGTACTTC. Translation gives CASSLRRDLQETQYF.

This chain links TRBV6-1 with TRBJ2-4, with D possibly being TRBD2 (6 bases). CDR3 size: 15 residues. CDR1 is MNHNS, CDR2 SASEGT, per germline. The ends were cut back, 7 bases at V and 0 bases at J, with 13 bases in the middle. This chain's CDR3 is CASNVGGLAKNIQYF. The CDR3 bases are TGTGCCAGCAACGTCGGGGGTCTAGCCAAAAACATTCAGTACTTC.

The genes are TRBV6-1 and TRBJ2-2, with a possible D match to TRBD1 (5 bases). The CDR3 has 11 amino acids. V lost 10 bases to trimming and J lost 7 bases, with 10 bases between them. Looked up from germline, CDR1 is MNHNS and CDR2 is SASEGT. The DNA of the CDR3 is TGTGCCACCCAGGGTGTCGGGGAGCTGTTTTTT. Translation: CATQGVGELFF.

This chain joins TRBV7-9 and TRBJ2-3; 8 bases fit TRBD2. V lost 2 bases to trimming and J lost 2 bases; unmatched junction nucleotides: 9. The CDR3 covers 17 residues. The V gene's germline CDR1 is SEHNR and CDR2 FQNEAQ (reference sequence). The CDR3 bases are TGTGCCAGCAGCTTAAGAATTGCAGCGGGAGACACAGATACGCAGTATTTT. Its translation is CASSLRIAAGDTDTQYF. Filled out from reference TRBV7-9 and TRBJ2-3, the complete variable domain reads DTGVSQNPRHKITKRGQNVTFRCDPISEHNRLYWYRQTLGQGPEFLTYFQNEAQLEKSRLLSDRFSAERPKGSFSTLEIQRTEQGDSAMYLCASSLRIAAGDTDTQYFGPGTRLTVL.

V is TRBV5-1 and J is TRBJ1-1, with D perhaps matching TRBD1 (5 bases). Germline V gene lookup returns CDR1 SGHRS and CDR2 YFSETQ. This CDR3 spans 16 amino acids. V lost 2 bases to trimming and J lost 0 bases, with 14 bases between them. This chain's CDR3 is CASSLQGAALNTEAFF. In DNA, the CDR3 is TGCGCCAGCAGCTTACAAGGGGCAGCATTGAACACTGAAGCTTTCTTT.

This rearrangement joins TRBV5-1 to TRBJ2-3; D is perhaps TRBD1 (5 bases). Germline CDR1 is SGHRS and CDR2 is YFSETQ. The CDR3 has 13 residues. Trimming removed 7 bases from V and 0 bases from J, with 9 bases in between. The CDR3 DNA follows: TGCGCCAGCGGGGCGGATAGCACAGATACGCAGTATTTT. Translated: CASGADSTDTQYF.

This clone has more than one count but fewer than ten. The identical CDR3 is also encoded by other nucleotide sequences in the sample. The V and J genes are TRBV5-1 and TRBJ2-5, with D possibly TRBD1 on 6 matching bases. The CDR3 consists of 13 residues. CDR1 SGHRS and CDR2 YFSETQ come from the germline V gene. V was pared by 0 bases and J by 3 bases, with 6 bases between. The chain's CDR3 is CASSLGTEETQYF. The CDR3 DNA reads TGCGCCAGCAGCTTGGGGACAGAAGAGACCCAGTACTTC.

The chain couples TRBV19 to TRBJ2-2; D not certain. The CDR3 totals 14 residues. The V gene's germline CDR1 is LNHDA and CDR2 SQIVND (reference sequence). V was cut by 2 bases and J by 5 bases, with 9 bases left in between. Written as DNA, the CDR3 is TGTGCCAGTAGTATAAACAGCAGGACCGGGGAGCTGTTTTTT. Translating it yields CASSINSRTGELFF.

In DNA form, the CDR3 reads TGTGCCATCAGGCGGACAGGGTGGGGCTACACCTTC. Translation: CAIRRTGWGYTF. The chain joins TRBV10-3 to TRBJ1-2; 8 positions agree with TRBD1. This CDR3 is built from 12 residues. Germline-derived CDR1 and CDR2 are ENHRY and SYGVKD. Trimming removed 6 bases from V and 8 bases from J; junction bases left unmatched: 5.

With regard to this clone: This CDR3 is also generated by other DNA sequences in the sample. This CDR3 reads CATSRDMNTEAFF. The CDR3 nucleotides read TGTGCCACCAGCAGAGACATGAACACTGAAGCTTTCTTT. The gene calls are TRBV15 and TRBJ1-1, with no clear D. The CDR3 extends over 13 amino acids. Germline values: CDR1 LNHNV, CDR2 YYDKDF (reference sequence). V gave up 0 bases and J gave up 0 bases, with 2 bases separating them.

This clone was detected only once. This sequence joins TRBV6-5 and TRBJ2-5, with 7 bases fitting TRBD2. V dropped 0 bases and J dropped 5; count of bases not matched to a gene: 3. The germline V gene has CDR1 MNHEY and CDR2 SVGAGI. The CDR3 is made up of 14 amino acids. CDR3 DNA: TGTGCCAGCAGTTACTCGATGGGGGGGGAGACCCAGTACTTC. Translation: CASSYSMGGETQYF.

The rearrangement links TRBV5-1 to TRBJ2-1; TRBD1 might be the D (5 bases). The CDR3 consists of 16 residues. The V gene lost 4 bases and the J gene lost 0 bases, with 14 bases spanning the gap. The germline V gene has CDR1 SGHRS and CDR2 YFSETQ. The CDR3 DNA sequence: TGCGCCAGCAGCCTACAGGCGGCCGGCTCCTACAATGAGCAGTTCTTC. Encoded protein: CASSLQAAGSYNEQFF.

The chain has TRBV4-1 and TRBJ1-1; 10 bases are shared with TRBD1. J lost 3 bases, V lost 4 bases, and 8 bases had no gene match. Germline CDR1 is MGHRA and CDR2 is YSYEKL. The CDR3 is 16 amino acids. The CDR3: CASSPRDRGMDTEAFF. CDR3 DNA sequence: TGCGCCAGCAGCCCCCGGGACAGGGGAATGGACACTGAAGCTTTCTTT.

This clone was seen once. The chain carries TRBV30 and TRBJ1-5; no clear D gene. V was shortened by 0 bases and J by 5 bases, with 8 bases between the two germline ends. The CDR3 sequence is 13 residues long. Germline V gene data show CDR1 as GTSNPN and CDR2 as SVGIG (reference sequence). CDR3 sequence: CAWSVQSDQPQHF. As DNA, the CDR3 is TGTGCCTGGAGTGTCCAGAGCGATCAGCCCCAGCATTTT.

The chain employs TRBV30 and TRBJ1-4; D possibly corresponds to TRBD1 (6 bases). This CDR3 has 11 residues. V shed 2 bases and J shed 13 bases, with 11 bases lying between them. Germline CDR1 reads GTSNPN; CDR2 reads SVGIG (reference sequence). The CDR3 loop reads CAWSWGTTLFF. The CDR3 coding sequence is TGTGCCTGGAGTTGGGGGACAACACTGTTTTTT.

A note on this clone: Different DNA sequences within this sample yield the same CDR3. V usage is TRBV7-9 and J usage is TRBJ1-1; 8 bases line up with TRBD1. The CDR3 is 14 residues long. The germline V gene encodes CDR1 SEHNR and CDR2 FQNEAQ (reference sequence). V lost 2 bases and J lost 1; bases outside the gene matches: 0. The CDR3 DNA reads as TGTGCCAGCAGCTTAACAGGGGGGAACACTGAAGCTTTCTTT. This encodes CASSLTGGNTEAFF. Looking up the rest from reference TRBV7-9 and TRBJ1-1 gives the full variable domain: DTGVSQNPRHKITKRGQNVTFRCDPISEHNRLYWYRQTLGQGPEFLTYFQNEAQLEKSRLLSDRFSAERPKGSFSTLEIQRTEQGDSAMYLCASSLTGGNTEAFFGQGTRLTVV.